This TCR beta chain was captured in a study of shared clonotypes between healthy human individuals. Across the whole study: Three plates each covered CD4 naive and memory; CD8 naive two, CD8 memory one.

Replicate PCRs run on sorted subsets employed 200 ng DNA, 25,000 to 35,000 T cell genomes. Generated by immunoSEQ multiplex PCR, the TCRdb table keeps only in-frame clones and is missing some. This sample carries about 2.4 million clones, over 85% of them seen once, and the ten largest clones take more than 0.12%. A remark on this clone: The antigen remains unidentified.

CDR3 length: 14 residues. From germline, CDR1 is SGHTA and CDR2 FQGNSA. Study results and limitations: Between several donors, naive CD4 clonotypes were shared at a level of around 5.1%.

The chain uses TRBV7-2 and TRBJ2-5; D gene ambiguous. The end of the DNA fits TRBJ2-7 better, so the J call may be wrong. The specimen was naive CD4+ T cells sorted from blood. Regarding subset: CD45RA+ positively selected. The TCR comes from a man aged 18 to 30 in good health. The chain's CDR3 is CASSVGRSAYEQYF. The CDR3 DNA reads TGTGCCAGCAGCGTAGGGCGTTCGGCCTACGAGCAGTACTTC.